The 15 T cell receptor beta chains presented below share a single source sample, sequenced in a study of blood T cell repertoires in COVID-19. TCRdb's copy holds only in-frame clones and misses some; the assay was immunoSEQ multiplex PCR. The sample lists a few hundred thousand clones; 80% to 90% were seen once. Sequenced: PBMCs or T cells enriched from blood (not recorded which). The receptors were sampled from a woman aged 45-60 years who had recovered from COVID-19.

The gene calls are TRBV15 and TRBJ2-7; 12 bases agree with TRBD2. This CDR3 has 20 amino acids. Germline V gene sequence: CDR1 LNHNV, CDR2 YYDKDF (reference sequence). The V segment lost 0 bases and the J segment 3 bases; nucleotides outside the gene matches: 15. The CDR3 coding sequence is TGTGCCACCAGCAGAGATCGGGGGCGCACTAGCGGGAGGTTGAGCTACGAGCAGTACTTC. This gives the protein CATSRDRGRTSGRLSYEQYF.

The V call is TRBV28, the J call TRBJ2-2; 10 nucleotides line up with TRBD1. The trim removed 11 bases at V and 5 bases at J, leaving 8 bases unmatched. This CDR3 comprises 14 residues. CDR1 and CDR2 (germline): MDHEN, SYDVKM. The DNA for the CDR3 is TGTGCCGGGAAACGACAGGGGGCAACCGGGGAGCTGTTTTTT. This codes for CAGKRQGATGELFF.

This sequence joins TRBV4-1 and TRBJ2-3, with 7 bases that match TRBD1. Germline CDR1 MGHRA, CDR2 YSYEKL. Trimming took 3 bases from V and 5 from J; bases not matched to a gene: 11. The CDR3 runs 16 residues. The CDR3 loop is CASSHTTGAVRDTQYF. The CDR3 nucleotides are TGCGCCAGCAGCCACACAACAGGGGCAGTTAGAGATACGCAGTATTTT.

The V gene is TRBV19, the J gene TRBJ1-1, with D maybe TRBD1 (6 bases). This CDR3 is built from 17 residues. The germline gives CDR1 LNHDA, CDR2 SQIVND (reference sequence). Deletions cut 3 bases from V and 5 bases from J, with 22 bases between. The CDR3 nucleotides read TGTGCCAGTAGTATCGGGCGAAGGGGGTATCTCGCGACTGAAGCTTTCTTT. Translated, it gives CASSIGRRGYLATEAFF.

The rearrangement joins TRBV9 to TRBJ2-7; 11 bases are a match to TRBD1. Per the germline V gene, CDR1 is SGDLS and CDR2 is YYNGEE. This CDR3 spans 16 amino acids. Trimming removed 0 bases from V and 4 bases from J; junction bases left unmatched: 6. The CDR3, as DNA: TGTGCCAGCAGCGTAGGGACAGGGGGCGCCGTATACGAGCAGTACTTC. It is translated as CASSVGTGGAVYEQYF.

This chain links TRBV24-1 with TRBJ1-5, with 12 bases that match TRBD1. The V segment lost 4 bases and the J segment 6 bases; nucleotides outside the gene matches: 6. This CDR3 region has 16 residues. Looked up from germline, CDR1 is KGHDR and CDR2 is SFDVKD. The CDR3 spells CATSDAGTGGGQPQHF. The CDR3 nucleotides are TGTGCCACCAGTGACGCCGGGACAGGGGGCGGTCAGCCCCAGCATTTT.

This chain connects TRBV18 to TRBJ2-3; a possible D gene is TRBD1 (6 bases). CDR1 is KGHSH and CDR2 is LQKENI in the germline V gene. The CDR3 spans 16 residues. V lost 0 bases, J lost 4 bases, and 14 bases lay in between. CDR3 loop: CASSPPTQGRADTQYF. The CDR3 region has the DNA TGTGCCAGCTCACCACCGACCCAGGGGAGAGCAGATACGCAGTATTTT.

J is TRBJ2-3 and V is TRBV7-2, with a tentative D call TRBD2 (5 bases). The V end lost 5 bases, the J end lost 5 bases, and 11 bases lay between the germline ends. CDR3 size: 13 residues. The germline V gene has CDR1 SGHTA and CDR2 FQGNSA. CDR3 nucleotide sequence: TGTGCCAGCAGCCTTAATGGGAGAGATACGCAGTATTTT. This encodes CASSLNGRDTQYF.

This chain connects TRBV3-1 (or the pseudogene TRBV3-2) to TRBJ2-1, with 8 bases identical to TRBD2. The CDR3 contains 16 residues. The germline CDR1 and CDR2 sequences are LGHDT and YNNKEL (reference sequence). The V segment lost 1 base and the J segment 2 bases; nucleotides outside the gene matches: 4. CDR3 nucleotides: TGTGCCAGCAGCCAAGGGAGCGGGGGCACCTACAATGAGCAGTTCTTC. It specifies CASSQGSGGTYNEQFF.

The chain uses TRBV3-1 (or the pseudogene TRBV3-2) and TRBJ1-1; the match to TRBD1 covers 8 bases. The CDR3 runs 14 residues. Trimming at V came to 2 bases and at J to 7 bases, leaving 6 bases not matched to a gene. The germline gives CDR1 LGHDT, CDR2 YNNKEL (reference sequence). This CDR3 is CASSQTGGTGEAFF. Written as DNA, the CDR3 is TGTGCCAGCAGCCAAACAGGAGGGACAGGTGAAGCTTTCTTT.

V is TRBV2 and J is TRBJ2-7, with 13 bases fitting TRBD2. Germline values: CDR1 SNHLY, CDR2 FYNNEI. V was pared by 5 bases and J by 1 base, with 11 bases of the junction left unmatched. The CDR3 contains 18 residues. CDR3 sequence reads: CASSPTPRTSGGSYEQYF. The CDR3 nucleotides read TGTGCCAGCAGTCCTACCCCCAGGACTAGCGGGGGTTCCTACGAGCAGTACTTC.

This sequence joins TRBV12-5 and TRBJ2-2; the match to TRBD1 covers 7 bases. J was trimmed by 0 bases and V by 5 bases; bases with no gene match: 3. From germline, CDR1 is LGHNT and CDR2 FRNRAP. This CDR3 comprises 15 residues. The CDR3 loop reads CASGPGTANTGELFF. Written as DNA, the CDR3 is TGTGCTAGTGGTCCCGGGACAGCGAACACCGGGGAGCTGTTTTTT.

The V gene is TRBV6-6, the J gene TRBJ2-4; D is perhaps TRBD1 (6 bases). Deletions cut 5 bases from V and 0 bases from J, with 20 bases between. Germline CDR1 reads MNHNY; CDR2 reads SVGAGI (reference sequence). The CDR3 consists of 18 residues. In DNA form, the CDR3 reads TGTGCCAGCAGTCGGGCTACAGGGTTGCCCTCAGCCAAAAACATTCAGTACTTC. Its translation: CASSRATGLPSAKNIQYF.

For the CDR3, the DNA is TGCAGCGTTGTGCGAGGGTCAGAGCAGTTCTTC. Its protein product is CSVVRGSEQFF. V is TRBV29-1 and J is TRBJ2-1; D possibly corresponds to TRBD2 (5 bases). The CDR3 is 11 amino acids. CDR1 SQVTM and CDR2 ANQGSEA come from the germline V gene. V shed 4 bases and J shed 10 bases, with 11 bases lying between them.

The genes are TRBV5-1 and TRBJ2-7; D may be TRBD2 (5 bases). The CDR3 runs 13 residues. V lost 2 bases and J 0 bases, leaving 6 bases between the germline ends. Per germline, CDR1 SGHRS and CDR2 YFSETQ. CDR3 residues: CASSLTSSYEQYF. CDR3 nucleotides: TGCGCCAGCAGCTTAACTAGCTCCTACGAGCAGTACTTC.